The 13 T cell receptor beta chains presented below share a single source sample, sequenced in a study of beta chain features in type 1 diabetes. Of the isolated RNA, all was reverse transcribed, and so the sequenced material was expressed TCRB transcripts. TCRdb's table, derived via immunoSEQ multiplex PCR, lists solely in-frame clones and lacks some. The repertoire includes 350,000 to 450,000 clones, around 13% of them detected once, and under 0.04% sits in the top ten. Input material: naive CD4+ T cells from blood. The receptors were gathered from a young man in good health.

The sample holds a few counts of this clone. J is TRBJ2-5 and V is TRBV20-1; unclear D gene. CDR3 length: 11 amino acids. The ends were cut back, 8 bases at V and 0 bases at J, with 7 bases in the middle. In germline, CDR1 is DFQATT, CDR2 SNEGSKA (reference sequence). The DNA of the CDR3 is TGCAGTCCCAAAGACCAAGAGACCCAGTACTTC. Its protein product is CSPKDQETQYF.

The rearrangement uses TRBV9 and TRBJ2-1; 7 nucleotides agree with TRBD2. The CDR3 is 15 amino acids. Germline V lookup: CDR1 SGDLS, CDR2 YYNGEE. Unmatched junction bases numbered 5, after V lost 1 base and J lost 4 bases. The CDR3 is CASSVTSARYNEQFF. The CDR3 DNA reads as TGTGCCAGCAGCGTAACTAGCGCCCGTTACAATGAGCAGTTCTTC.

The rearrangement uses TRBV6-6 and TRBJ2-2; tentatively, D is TRBD1 (5 bases). The ends were cut back, 6 bases at V and 6 bases at J, with 17 bases in the middle. Germline lookup yields CDR1 MNHNY and CDR2 SVGAGI (reference sequence). This CDR3 is 15 amino acids long. CDR3 residues: CASRISQGNAGELFF. The DNA of the CDR3 is TGTGCCAGCAGGATTTCGCAGGGTAACGCCGGGGAGCTGTTTTTT.

V is TRBV10-3 and J is TRBJ2-7; a possible D gene is TRBD1 (7 bases). Germline V CDR1 and CDR2: ENHRY, SYGVKD. The CDR3 loop spans 14 amino acids. Trimming took off 7 bases at V and 3 bases at J, with 16 bases between the two ends. In nucleotides, the CDR3 is TGTGCCATCACCCAGACAGGGACTGGCTACGAGCAGTACTTC. Residues: CAITQTGTGYEQYF.

The genes are TRBV7-3 and TRBJ2-5; D may be TRBD1 (5 bases). Trimming took 2 bases from V and 5 from J, leaving 9 bases between them. CDR3 length equals 13 residues. From germline, CDR1 is SGHTA and CDR2 FQGTGA. In DNA form, the CDR3 reads TGTGCCAGCAGCTTAGGGGCCGTTGAGACCCAGTACTTC. Amino acid sequence: CASSLGAVETQYF.

The sample holds a few counts of this clone. The chain is built from TRBV5-1 and TRBJ2-1; 7 bases are a match to TRBD2. V lost 4 bases and J lost 2; bases outside the gene matches: 6. CDR1 and CDR2 from the germline V gene are SGHRS and YFSETQ. The CDR3 is 15 amino acids. CDR3 coding DNA: TGCGCCAGCAGCCGGAGCGGGAACACCTACAATGAGCAGTTCTTC. This encodes CASSRSGNTYNEQFF.

The table lists this clone with a few counts. J is TRBJ1-4 and V is TRBV5-1, with D unclear. The CDR3 extends over 14 amino acids. Trimming removed 0 bases from V and 8 bases from J, with 11 bases in between. CDR1 is SGHRS and CDR2 is YFSETQ in the germline V gene. CDR3: CASSLEGVREKLFF. CDR3 nucleotide sequence: TGCGCCAGCAGCTTGGAGGGAGTTCGGGAAAAACTGTTTTTT.

In this sample, this clone turned up a few times. The rearrangement joins TRBV19 to TRBJ1-4, with 8 bases aligning to TRBD1. The CDR3 runs 14 residues. V was pared by 9 bases and J by 7 bases, with 10 bases of the junction left unmatched. CDR1 and CDR2 (germline): LNHDA, SQIVND (reference sequence). CDR3 sequence reads: CASSRTGSTEKLFF. In DNA, the CDR3 is TGTGCCAGCTCCAGGACAGGGTCTACTGAAAAACTGTTTTTT.

This clone was observed a handful of times. This same CDR3 is encoded by further DNA sequences in the sample. V usage is TRBV5-4 and J usage is TRBJ2-1; D is possibly TRBD1 (5 bases). V was clipped by 0 bases and J by 5 bases, with 6 bases between them. CDR1 and CDR2 from the germline V gene are SGHNT and YYREEE (reference sequence). The CDR3 runs to 13 residues. The chain's CDR3 is CASSLDRNNEQFF. In nucleotides, the CDR3 is TGTGCCAGCAGCTTGGACAGGAACAATGAGCAGTTCTTC.

This clone has a handful of counts. This chain joins TRBV30 and TRBJ1-2, with D perhaps TRBD1 (5 bases). The germline gives CDR1 GTSNPN, CDR2 SVGIG (reference sequence). V was clipped by 2 bases and J by 6 bases, with 19 bases between them. The CDR3 is made up of 15 amino acids. This chain's CDR3 is CAWSIRRSRADGYTF. In DNA, the CDR3 is TGTGCCTGGAGTATCCGGCGGAGCAGGGCCGATGGCTACACCTTC.

The chain combines TRBV6-1 with TRBJ2-7; D ambiguous. CDR1 is MNHNS and CDR2 is SASEGT in the germline V gene. Trimming shortened V by 6 bases and J by 2 bases, and 14 bases separated the two germline ends. The CDR3 is made up of 14 amino acids. The CDR3 region has the DNA TGTGCCAGCAGAGGCAGCCTTTCAACCTACGAGCAGTACTTC. Protein: CASRGSLSTYEQYF.

The gene calls are TRBV25-1 and TRBJ2-1; no firm D call. The CDR3 covers 14 residues. The germline V and J ends were trimmed by 4 bases and 4 bases, with 11 bases remaining between them. Germline V gene lookup returns CDR1 MGHDK and CDR2 SYGVNS. In DNA form, the CDR3 reads TGTGCCAGCAGTGTAGCTAGTCGATACAATGAGCAGTTCTTC. This translates into CASSVASRYNEQFF.

As for this clone: Other DNA sequences within the sample encode an identical CDR3. The chain combines TRBV29-1 with TRBJ2-1, with 7 bases matching TRBD1. CDR3 length equals 12 residues. J was trimmed by 7 bases and V by 4 bases; bases with no gene match: 4. CDR1 is SQVTM, CDR2 ANQGSEA, per germline. The CDR3 loop is CSVVQGLNEQFF. The CDR3 DNA is TGCAGCGTTGTACAGGGGTTAAATGAGCAGTTCTTC.